Listed here are 2 T cell receptor beta chains from one sample, sequenced in a study of blood T cell repertoires in COVID-19. TCRdb keeps only in-frame clones here, not all; method: immunoSEQ multiplex PCR. The profile shows over 90,000 clones, around 80% of them singletons. The specimen sequenced was peripheral blood. The receptors derive from a man aged 50-59 years with active or convalescent COVID-19.

The chain links TRBV4-2 to TRBJ2-7; TRBD1 agrees at 8 bases. V trimming: 1 base; J trimming: 3 bases; junction bases outside the gene matches: 8. Germline CDR1 and CDR2: LGHNA and YNFKEQ. The CDR3 sequence is 16 residues long. The CDR3 DNA sequence: TGTGCCAGCAGCCAAGGATCAGGGGGCGAATACTACGAGCAGTACTTC. It codes for CASSQGSGGEYYEQYF.

This clone was seen a handful of times. The J gene is TRBJ1-4, the V gene TRBV4-1; the D gene is possibly TRBD1 (5 bases). V was shortened by 7 bases and J by 8 bases, with 17 bases between the two germline ends. Germline V gene sequence: CDR1 MGHRA, CDR2 YSYEKL. The CDR3 length is 14 residues. CDR3 loop: CASKTGGYDEKLFF. Written as DNA, the CDR3 is TGCGCCAGCAAAACGGGGGGGTACGACGAAAAACTGTTTTTT.